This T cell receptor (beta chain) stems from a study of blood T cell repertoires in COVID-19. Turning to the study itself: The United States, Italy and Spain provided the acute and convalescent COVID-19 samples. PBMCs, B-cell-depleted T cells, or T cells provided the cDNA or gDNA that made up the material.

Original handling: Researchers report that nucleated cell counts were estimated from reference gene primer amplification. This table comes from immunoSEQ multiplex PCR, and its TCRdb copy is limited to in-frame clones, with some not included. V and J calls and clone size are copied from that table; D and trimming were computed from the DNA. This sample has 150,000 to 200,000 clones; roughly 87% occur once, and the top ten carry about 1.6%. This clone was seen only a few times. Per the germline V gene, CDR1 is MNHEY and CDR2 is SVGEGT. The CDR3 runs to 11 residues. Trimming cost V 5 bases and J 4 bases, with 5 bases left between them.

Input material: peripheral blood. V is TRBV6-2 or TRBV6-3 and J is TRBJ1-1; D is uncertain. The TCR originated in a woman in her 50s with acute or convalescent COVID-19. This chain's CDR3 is CASSVLTEAFF. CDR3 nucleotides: TGTGCCAGCAGTGTTCTCACTGAAGCTTTCTTT.